Detailed here is one T cell receptor beta chain. The antigen is undetermined. Germline CDR1 is SGHRS and CDR2 is YFSETQ. The CDR3 totals 14 residues. Addition of UMIs with a 6-nucleotide sample barcode was achieved by template switching. From the 5' RACE reads, TCRdb lists one entry per CDR3 protein and no DNA. The sample has 440,000 or so distinct CDR3 sequences. This specimen comes from a study of monozygotic twins with inflammatory bowel disease. Study-wide points: No difference was seen in repertoire similarity between concordant and discordant twins, possibly from limited power.

The chain links TRBV5-1 to TRBJ1-6; without DNA, the TCRdb call of TRBD1 cannot be checked. The sample consisted of blood. The sequence came from a human donor with ulcerative colitis or Crohn's disease, or a healthy co-twin of an affected twin (not recorded which). CDR3 protein: CATNTGEEDSPLHF. Using reference TRBV5-1 and TRBJ1-6 for the parts outside the CDR3, the full variable domain is KAGVTQTPRYLIKTRGQQVTLSCSPISGHRSVSWYQQTPGQGLQFLFEYFSETQRNKGNFPGRFSGRQFSNSRSEMNVSTLELGDSALYLCATNTGEEDSPLHFGNGTRLTVT.